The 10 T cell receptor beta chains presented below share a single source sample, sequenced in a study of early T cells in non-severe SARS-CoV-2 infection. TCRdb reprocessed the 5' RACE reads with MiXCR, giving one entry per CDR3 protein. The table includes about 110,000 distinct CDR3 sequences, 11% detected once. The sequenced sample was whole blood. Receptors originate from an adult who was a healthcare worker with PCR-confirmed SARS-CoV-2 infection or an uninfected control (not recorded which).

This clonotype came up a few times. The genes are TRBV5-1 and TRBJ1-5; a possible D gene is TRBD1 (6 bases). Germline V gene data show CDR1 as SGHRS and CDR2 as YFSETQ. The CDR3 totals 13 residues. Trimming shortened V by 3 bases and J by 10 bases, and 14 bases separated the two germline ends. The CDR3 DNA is TGCGCCAGCAGCTCCCAAGGGGGGCAACCCCAGCATTTT. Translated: CASSSQGGQPQHF.

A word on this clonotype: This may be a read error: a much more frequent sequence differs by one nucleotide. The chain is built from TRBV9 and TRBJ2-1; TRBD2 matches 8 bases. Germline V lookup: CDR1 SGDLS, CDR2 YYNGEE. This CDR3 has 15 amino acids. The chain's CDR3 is CASSEGTSFYNEQIF. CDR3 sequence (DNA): TGTGCCAGCAGCGAGGGGACTAGTTTCTACAATGAGCAGATCTTC.

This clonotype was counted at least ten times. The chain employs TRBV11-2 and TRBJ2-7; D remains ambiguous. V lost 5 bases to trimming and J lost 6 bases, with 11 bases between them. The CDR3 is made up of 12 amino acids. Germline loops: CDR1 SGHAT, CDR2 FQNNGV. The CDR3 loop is CASSPPVGEQYF. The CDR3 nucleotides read TGTGCCAGCAGCCCGCCAGTTGGCGAGCAGTACTTC.

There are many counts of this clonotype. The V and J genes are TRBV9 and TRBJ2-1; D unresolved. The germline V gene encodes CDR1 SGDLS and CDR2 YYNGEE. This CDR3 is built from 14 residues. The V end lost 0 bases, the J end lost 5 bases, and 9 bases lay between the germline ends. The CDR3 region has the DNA TGTGCCAGCAGCGTAGTCACATCTAACAATGAGCAGTTCTTC. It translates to CASSVVTSNNEQFF.

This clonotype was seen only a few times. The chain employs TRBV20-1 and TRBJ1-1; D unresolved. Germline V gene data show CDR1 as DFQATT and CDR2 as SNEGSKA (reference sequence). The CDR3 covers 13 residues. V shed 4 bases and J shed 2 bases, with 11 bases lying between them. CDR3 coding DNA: TGCAGTGCTAAACATGGACCTAACACTGAAGCTTTCTTT. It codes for CSAKHGPNTEAFF.

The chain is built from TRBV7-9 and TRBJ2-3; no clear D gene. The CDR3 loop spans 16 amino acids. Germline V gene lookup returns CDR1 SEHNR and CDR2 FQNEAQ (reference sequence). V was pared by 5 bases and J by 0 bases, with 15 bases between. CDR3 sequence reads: CASSHGGAASTDTQYF. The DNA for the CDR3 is TGTGCCAGCAGCCACGGTGGCGCTGCAAGCACAGATACGCAGTATTTT.

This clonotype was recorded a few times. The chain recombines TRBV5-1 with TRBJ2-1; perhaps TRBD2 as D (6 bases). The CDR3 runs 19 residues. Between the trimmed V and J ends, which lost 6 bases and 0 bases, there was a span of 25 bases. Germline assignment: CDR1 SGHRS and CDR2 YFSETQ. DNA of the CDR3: TGCGCCAGCACCTATAACCCCCAGGGAGTGGGAGGCTCCTACAATGAGCAGTTCTTC. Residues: CASTYNPQGVGGSYNEQFF. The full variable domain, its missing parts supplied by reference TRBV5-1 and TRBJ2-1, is KAGVTQTPRYLIKTRGQQVTLSCSPISGHRSVSWYQQTPGQGLQFLFEYFSETQRNKGNFPGRFSGRQFSNSRSEMNVSTLELGDSALYLCASTYNPQGVGGSYNEQFFGPGTRLTVL.

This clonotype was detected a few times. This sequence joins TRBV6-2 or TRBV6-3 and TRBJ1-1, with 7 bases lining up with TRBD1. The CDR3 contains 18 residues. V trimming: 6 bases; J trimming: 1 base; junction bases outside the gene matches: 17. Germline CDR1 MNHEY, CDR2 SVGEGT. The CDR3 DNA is TGTGCCAGCAGCCTTCCTGGGCCGGGACAGACACCGAACACTGAAGCTTTCTTT. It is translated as CASSLPGPGQTPNTEAFF.

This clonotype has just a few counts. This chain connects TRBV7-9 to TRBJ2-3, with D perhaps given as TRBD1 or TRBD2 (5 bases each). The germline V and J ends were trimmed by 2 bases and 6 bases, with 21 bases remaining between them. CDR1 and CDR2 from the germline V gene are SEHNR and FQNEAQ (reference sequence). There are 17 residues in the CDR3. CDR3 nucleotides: TGTGCCAGCAGCTTATTTTCTATCGGGACCGGTCGGGATACGCAGTATTTT. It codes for CASSLFSIGTGRDTQYF.

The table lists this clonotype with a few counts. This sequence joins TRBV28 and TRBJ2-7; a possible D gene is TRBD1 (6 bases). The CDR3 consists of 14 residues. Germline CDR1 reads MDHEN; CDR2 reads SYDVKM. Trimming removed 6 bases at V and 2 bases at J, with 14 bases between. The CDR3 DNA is TGTGCCAGCAGGGACAGACCGTTAACCTACGAGCAGTACTTC. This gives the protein CASRDRPLTYEQYF. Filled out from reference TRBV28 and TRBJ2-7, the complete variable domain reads DVKVTQSSRYLVKRTGEKVFLECVQDMDHENMFWYRQDPGLGLRLIYFSYDVKMKEKGDIPEGYSVSREKKERFSLILESASTNQTSMYLCASRDRPLTYEQYFGPGTRLTVT.